This TCR beta chain was sequenced during a study of T cells in localized non-small cell lung cancer. CDR3 length equals 13 residues. Germline V CDR1 and CDR2: MNHEY, SVGAGI. V was shortened by 6 bases and J by 1 base, with 9 bases between the two germline ends. Overall study findings and caveats: In adjacent lung appeared a median 57 of the top 100 tumor clones.

Measured with immunoSEQ multiplex PCR; TCRdb has only the in-frame clones, and not every one. The sample lists tens of thousands of clones, approximately 90% occurring once. This clone was detected only a few times. Its specificity is unknown. J is TRBJ1-1 and V is TRBV6-5, with no clear D. The source of this sequence is a female donor older than 55 with stage II lung adenocarcinoma. Material: peripheral blood mononuclear cells, obtained before any cancer treatment. The CDR3 reads CASSIQWNTEAFF. In DNA form, the CDR3 reads TGTGCCAGCAGCATACAGTGGAACACTGAAGCTTTCTTT.